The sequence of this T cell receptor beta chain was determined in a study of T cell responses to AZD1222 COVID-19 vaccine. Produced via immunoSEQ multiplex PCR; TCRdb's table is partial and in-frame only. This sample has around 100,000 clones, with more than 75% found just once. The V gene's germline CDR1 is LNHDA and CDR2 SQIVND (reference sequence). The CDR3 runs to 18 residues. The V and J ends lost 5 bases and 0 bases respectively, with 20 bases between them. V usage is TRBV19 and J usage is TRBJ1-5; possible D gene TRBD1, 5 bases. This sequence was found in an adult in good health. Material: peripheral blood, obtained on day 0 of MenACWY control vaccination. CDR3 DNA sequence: TGTGCCAGTAGTGAACCCACAATTGAGGGGTATAGCAATCAGCCCCAGCATTTT. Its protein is CASSEPTIEGYSNQPQHF.